This T cell receptor (beta chain) is drawn from a study of cytomegalovirus exposure and HLA in healthy donors. Notes on the study in general: Reportedly, a later analysis found an Asian-associated ancestry cluster had fewer N-insertions than the approximately 700-donor mean. According to the study, roughly 160 TCR beta chains were cytomegalovirus-associated.

The PCR employed 60 Vbeta primers together with 13 Jbeta primers. The data were produced by immunoSEQ multiplex PCR, yet TCRdb's version contains in-frame clones alone and is incomplete. The sample yields roughly 120,000 clones, around two thirds seen once. The V end lost 0 bases, the J end lost 10 bases, and 25 bases lay between the germline ends. CDR1 LGHNA and CDR2 YSLEER come from the germline V gene. The CDR3 totals 19 residues. Of note for this clone: Its antigen remains unidentified.

The sequenced material came from PBMCs. The TCR originated in a woman aged 35 to 49 in good health and CMV-seropositive. The chain has TRBV4-3 and TRBJ1-6, with a tentative D call TRBD1 (5 bases). Here the CDR3 DNA reads TGCGCCAGCAGCCAAGATTTCGGGGGAGGCGGGGAAGGGAACTCACCCCTCCACTTT. Protein sequence: CASSQDFGGGGEGNSPLHF.